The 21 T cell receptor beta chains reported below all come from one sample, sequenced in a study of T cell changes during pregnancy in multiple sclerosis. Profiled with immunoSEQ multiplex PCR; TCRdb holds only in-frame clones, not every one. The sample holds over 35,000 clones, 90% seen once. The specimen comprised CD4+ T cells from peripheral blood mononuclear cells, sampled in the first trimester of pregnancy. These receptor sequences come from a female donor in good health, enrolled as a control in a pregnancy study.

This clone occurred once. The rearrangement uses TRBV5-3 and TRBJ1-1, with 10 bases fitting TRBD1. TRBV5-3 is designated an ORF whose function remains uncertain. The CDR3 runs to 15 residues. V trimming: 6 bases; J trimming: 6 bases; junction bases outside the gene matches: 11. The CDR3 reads CARTKDRGLRPEAFF. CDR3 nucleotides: TGTGCCAGAACCAAAGACAGGGGGCTGCGGCCTGAAGCTTTCTTT.

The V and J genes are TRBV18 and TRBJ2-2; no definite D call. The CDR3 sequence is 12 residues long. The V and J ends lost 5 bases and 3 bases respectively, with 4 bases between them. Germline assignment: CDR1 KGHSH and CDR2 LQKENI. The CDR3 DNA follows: TGTGCCAGCTCATCATACACCGGGGAGCTGTTTTTT. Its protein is CASSSYTGELFF.

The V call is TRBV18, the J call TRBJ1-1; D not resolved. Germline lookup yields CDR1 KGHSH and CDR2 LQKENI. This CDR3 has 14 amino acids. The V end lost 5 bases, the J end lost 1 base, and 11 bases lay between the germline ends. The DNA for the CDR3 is TGTGCCAGCTCAGGCTCCCGGGGGAACACTGAAGCTTTCTTT. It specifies CASSGSRGNTEAFF.

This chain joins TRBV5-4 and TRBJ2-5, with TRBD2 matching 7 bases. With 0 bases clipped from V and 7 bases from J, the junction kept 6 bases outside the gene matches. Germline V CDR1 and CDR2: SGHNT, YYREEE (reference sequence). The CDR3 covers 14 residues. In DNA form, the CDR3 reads TGTGCCAGCAGCTTGGAGGGAGGGAGGGGGACCCAGTACTTC. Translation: CASSLEGGRGTQYF. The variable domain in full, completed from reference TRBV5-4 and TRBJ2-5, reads ETGVTQSPTHLIKTRGQQVTLRCSSQSGHNTVSWYQQALGQGPQFIFQYYREEENGRGNFPPRFSGLQFPNYSSELNVNALELDDSALYLCASSLEGGRGTQYFGPGTRLLVL.

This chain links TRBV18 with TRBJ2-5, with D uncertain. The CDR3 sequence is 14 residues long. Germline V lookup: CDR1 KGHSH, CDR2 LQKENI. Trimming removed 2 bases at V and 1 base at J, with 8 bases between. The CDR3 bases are TGTGCCAGCTCACCATCGACAAGCCAAGAGACCCAGTACTTC. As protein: CASSPSTSQETQYF.

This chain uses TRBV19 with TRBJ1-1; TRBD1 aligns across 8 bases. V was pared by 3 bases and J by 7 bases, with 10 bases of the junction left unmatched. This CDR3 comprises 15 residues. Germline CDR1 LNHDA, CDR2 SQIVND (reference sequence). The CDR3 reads CASSMLGQGGGEAFF. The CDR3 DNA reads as TGTGCCAGTAGTATGCTTGGACAGGGCGGGGGTGAAGCTTTCTTT. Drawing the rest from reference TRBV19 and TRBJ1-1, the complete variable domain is DGGITQSPKYLFRKEGQNVTLSCEQNLNHDAMYWYRQDPGQGLRLIYYSQIVNDFQKGDIAEGYSVSREKKESFPLTVTSAQKNPTAFYLCASSMLGQGGGEAFFGQGTRLTVV.

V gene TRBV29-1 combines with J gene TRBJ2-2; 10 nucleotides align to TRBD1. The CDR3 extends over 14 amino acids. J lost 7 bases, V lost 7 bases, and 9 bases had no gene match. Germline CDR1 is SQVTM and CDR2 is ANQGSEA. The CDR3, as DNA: TGCAGCGCCGCAGGACAGGGGGTAGGCGGGGAGCTGTTTTTT. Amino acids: CSAAGQGVGGELFF.

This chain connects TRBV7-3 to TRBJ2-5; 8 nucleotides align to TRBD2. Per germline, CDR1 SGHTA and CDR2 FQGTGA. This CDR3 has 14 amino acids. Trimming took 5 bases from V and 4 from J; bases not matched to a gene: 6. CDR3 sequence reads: CASSENGGGETQYF. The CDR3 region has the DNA TGTGCCAGCAGCGAAAACGGGGGGGGAGAGACCCAGTACTTC.

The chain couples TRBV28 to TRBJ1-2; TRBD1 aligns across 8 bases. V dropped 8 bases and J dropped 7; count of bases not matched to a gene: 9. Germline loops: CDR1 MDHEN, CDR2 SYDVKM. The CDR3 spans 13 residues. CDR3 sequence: CASWTGSGFGYTF. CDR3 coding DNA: TGTGCCAGCTGGACAGGGTCGGGATTTGGCTACACCTTC.

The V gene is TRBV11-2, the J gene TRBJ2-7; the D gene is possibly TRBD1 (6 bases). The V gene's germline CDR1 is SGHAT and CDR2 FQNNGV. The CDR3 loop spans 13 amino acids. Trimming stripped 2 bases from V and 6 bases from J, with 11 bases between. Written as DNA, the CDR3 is TGTGCCAGCAGCTTAACCGGGACAACCGAGCAGTACTTC. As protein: CASSLTGTTEQYF.

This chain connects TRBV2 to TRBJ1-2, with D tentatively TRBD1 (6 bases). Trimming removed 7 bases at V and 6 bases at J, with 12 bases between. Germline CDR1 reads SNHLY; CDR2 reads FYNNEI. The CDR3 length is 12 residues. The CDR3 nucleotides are TGTGCCAGCAACAGGGAGTTTAATGGCTACACCTTC. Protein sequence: CASNREFNGYTF.

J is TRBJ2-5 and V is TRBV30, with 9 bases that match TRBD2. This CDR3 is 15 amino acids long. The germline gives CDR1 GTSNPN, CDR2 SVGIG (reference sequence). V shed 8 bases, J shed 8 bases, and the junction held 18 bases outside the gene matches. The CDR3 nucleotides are TGTGCCAAAACGGACGTGCGGGGGGGCCCCGACACCCAGTACTTC. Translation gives CAKTDVRGGPDTQYF. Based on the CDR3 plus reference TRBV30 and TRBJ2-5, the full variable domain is SQTIHQWPATLVQPVGSPLSLECTVEGTSNPNLYWYRQAAGRGLQLLFYSVGIGQISSEVPQNLSASRPQDRQFILSSKKLLLSDSGFYLCAKTDVRGGPDTQYFGPGTRLLVL.

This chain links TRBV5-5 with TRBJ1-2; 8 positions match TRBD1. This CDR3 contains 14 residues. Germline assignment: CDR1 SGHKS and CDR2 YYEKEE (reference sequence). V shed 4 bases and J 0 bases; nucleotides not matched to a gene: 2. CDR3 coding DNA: TGTGCCAGCAGCCGGGACAGGTCTAACTATGGCTACACCTTC. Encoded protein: CASSRDRSNYGYTF. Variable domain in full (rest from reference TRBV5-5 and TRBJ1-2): DAGVTQSPTHLIKTRGQQVTLRCSPISGHKSVSWYQQVLGQGPQFIFQYYEKEERGRGNFPDRFSARQFPNYSSELNVNALLLGDSALYLCASSRDRSNYGYTFGSGTRLTVV.

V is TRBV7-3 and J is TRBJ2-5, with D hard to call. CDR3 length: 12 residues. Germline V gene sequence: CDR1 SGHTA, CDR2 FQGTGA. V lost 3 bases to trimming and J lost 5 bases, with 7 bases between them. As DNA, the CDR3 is TGTGCCAGCAGCTTCCCGAGTGAGACCCAGTACTTC. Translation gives CASSFPSETQYF.

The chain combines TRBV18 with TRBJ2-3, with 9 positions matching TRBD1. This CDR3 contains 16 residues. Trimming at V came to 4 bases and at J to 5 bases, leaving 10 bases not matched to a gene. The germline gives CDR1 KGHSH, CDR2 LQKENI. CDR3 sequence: CASSLFLDRGEDTQYF. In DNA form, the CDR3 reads TGTGCCAGCTCACTATTCCTCGACAGGGGGGAAGATACGCAGTATTTT. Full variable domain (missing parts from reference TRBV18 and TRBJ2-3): NAGVMQNPRHLVRRRGQEARLRCSPMKGHSHVYWYRQLPEEGLKFMVYLQKENIIDESGMPKERFSAEFPKEGPSILRIQQVVRGDSAAYFCASSLFLDRGEDTQYFGPGTRLTVL.

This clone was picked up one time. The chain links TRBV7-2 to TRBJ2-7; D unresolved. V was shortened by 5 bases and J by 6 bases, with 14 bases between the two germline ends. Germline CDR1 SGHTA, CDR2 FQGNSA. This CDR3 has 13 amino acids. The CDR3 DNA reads TGTGCCAGCAGCCAGGATGCTGGTCTCGAGCAGTACTTC. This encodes CASSQDAGLEQYF.

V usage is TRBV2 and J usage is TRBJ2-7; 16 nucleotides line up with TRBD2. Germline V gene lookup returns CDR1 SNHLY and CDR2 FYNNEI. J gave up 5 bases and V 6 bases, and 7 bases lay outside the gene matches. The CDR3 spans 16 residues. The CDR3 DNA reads TGTGCCAGCAGGGCCGGGACTAGCGGGGGGGCCCACGAGCAGTACTTC. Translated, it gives CASRAGTSGGAHEQYF.

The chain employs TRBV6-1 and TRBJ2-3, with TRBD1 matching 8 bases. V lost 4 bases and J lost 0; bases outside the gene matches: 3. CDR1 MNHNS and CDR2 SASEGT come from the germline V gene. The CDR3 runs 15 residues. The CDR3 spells CASSGQGASTDTQYF. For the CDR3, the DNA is TGTGCCAGCAGTGGGCAGGGGGCCAGCACAGATACGCAGTATTTT.

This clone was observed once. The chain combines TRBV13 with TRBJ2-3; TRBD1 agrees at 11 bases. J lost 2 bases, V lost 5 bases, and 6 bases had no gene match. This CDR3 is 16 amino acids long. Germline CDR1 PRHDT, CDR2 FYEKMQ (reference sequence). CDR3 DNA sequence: TGTGCCAGCAGCCGTAGGACAGGGGGCTTCACAGATACGCAGTATTTT. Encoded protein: CASSRRTGGFTDTQYF.

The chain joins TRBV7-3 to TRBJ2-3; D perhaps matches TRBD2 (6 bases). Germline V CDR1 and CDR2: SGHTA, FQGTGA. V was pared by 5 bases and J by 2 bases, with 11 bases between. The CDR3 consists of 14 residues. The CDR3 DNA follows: TGTGCCAGCAGCCCGGGACTGCTCACAGATACGCAGTATTTT. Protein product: CASSPGLLTDTQYF.

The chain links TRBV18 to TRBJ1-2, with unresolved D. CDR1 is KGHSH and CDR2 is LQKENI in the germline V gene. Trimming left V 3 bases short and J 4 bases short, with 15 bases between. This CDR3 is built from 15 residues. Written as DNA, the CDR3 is TGTGCCAGCTCACCGCCTGCTTCGGCGGCCTATGGCTACACCTTC. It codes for CASSPPASAAYGYTF.